This T cell receptor beta chain was obtained from a study of shared clonotypes between healthy human individuals. The naive CD8 subset, CD45RO-negative cells positively selected for CCR7, excluded terminally differentiated effector memory CD45RA+ cells. TCRdb's copy holds only in-frame clones and misses some; the assay was immunoSEQ multiplex PCR. The repertoire consists of roughly 2 million clones, with about 95% occurring once and the leading ten covering about 1.1%. Sequencing input: naive CD8+ T cells sorted from blood. This clonotype was obtained from a man aged 18 to 30 in good health.

CDR3 sequence reads: CASSVASGIYNEQFF. For the CDR3, the DNA is TGTGCCAGCAGCGTAGCTAGCGGGATCTACAATGAGCAGTTCTTC. The J gene is TRBJ2-1, the V gene TRBV9, with 9 bases fitting TRBD2. Per the germline V gene, CDR1 is SGDLS and CDR2 is YYNGEE. The CDR3 sequence is 15 residues long. J lost 3 bases, V lost 0 bases, and 1 base had no gene match.